The clone carrying this T cell receptor (beta chain) was counted a few times. The protocol was immunoSEQ multiplex PCR, while the TCRdb copy is restricted to in-frame clones and leaves out a portion. The sample lists roughly 130,000 clones, over 75% occurring once. The data derive from a study of control samples from healthy donors and cancer patients. Germline V gene sequence: CDR1 PRHDT, CDR2 FYEKMQ (reference sequence). The CDR3 runs to 11 residues. The chain uses TRBV13 and TRBJ1-2; 7 bases align to TRBD1. This sequence originates from a man aged 50-59 years in good health. The sequenced sample was blood. CDR3 region: CASGQVLGYTF. The CDR3 DNA reads as TGTGCTTCCGGACAGGTTCTTGGCTACACCTTC. The whole variable domain, filled in from reference TRBV13 and TRBJ1-2, reads AAGVIQSPRHLIKEKRETATLKCYPIPRHDTVYWYQQGPGQDPQFLISFYEKMQSDKGSIPDRFSAQQFSDYHSELNMSSLELGDSALYFCASGQVLGYTFGSGTRLTVV.